Below, 7 T cell receptor beta chains from the same sample are listed, as sequenced in a study of shared clonotypes between healthy human individuals. Produced via immunoSEQ multiplex PCR; TCRdb's table is partial and in-frame only. The data hold 600,000 to 800,000 clones, with around 70% observed a single time. The sample consisted of memory CD4+ T cells sorted from blood. Stated subset: CD45RA-negative fraction. Every receptor here comes from a woman aged 30 to 39 in good health.

For the CDR3, the DNA is TGCGCCAGCAGCTTTACGGCTGCGGGGCAGGGACTCAACGAGCAGTACTTC. Its translation: CASSFTAAGQGLNEQYF. The rearrangement uses TRBV5-1 and TRBJ2-7; D may be TRBD2 (6 bases). There are 17 residues in the CDR3. With 2 bases removed from V and 5 bases from J, the gap between germline ends came to 23 bases. The germline CDR1 and CDR2 sequences are SGHRS and YFSETQ.

A single count supports this clone. The CDR3 sequence: CASSQDSAGANVLTF. As DNA, the CDR3 is TGCGCCAGCAGCCAGGACTCGGCTGGGGCCAACGTCCTGACTTTC. The chain joins TRBV5-1 to TRBJ2-6; weak D call: TRBD2 (5 bases). Germline CDR1 reads SGHRS; CDR2 reads YFSETQ. V dropped 4 bases and J dropped 2 bases, with 10 bases sitting between them. CDR3 size: 15 residues.

This chain joins TRBV11-2 and TRBJ2-7, with 11 nucleotides matching TRBD2. CDR1 is SGHAT, CDR2 FQNNGV, per germline. The CDR3 sequence is 18 residues long. The ends lost 2 bases at V and 1 base at J; junction bases unmatched: 10. CDR3 in DNA: TGTGCCAGCAGCTTACGAGGTAGCGGGAGGGCCAGTTCCTACGAGCAGTACTTC. Protein: CASSLRGSGRASSYEQYF.

This clone was observed a single time. The chain employs TRBV7-9 and TRBJ2-3, with TRBD1 as a possible D gene (6 bases). This CDR3 contains 14 residues. The V gene lost 5 bases and the J gene lost 6 bases, with 15 bases spanning the gap. From germline, CDR1 is SEHNR and CDR2 FQNEAQ (reference sequence). The CDR3 DNA is TGTGCCAGCAGCCCTTCAAATAGGGGGGATACGCAGTATTTT. As protein: CASSPSNRGDTQYF.

J is TRBJ1-3 and V is TRBV14, with D perhaps TRBD1 (6 bases). The CDR3 totals 15 residues. Germline CDR1 is SGHDN and CDR2 is FVKESK. Trimming took off 6 bases at V and 4 bases at J, with 16 bases between the two ends. Written as DNA, the CDR3 is TGTGCCAGCAGACCCCTGGGGGGGGCCGGAAACACCATATATTTT. This encodes CASRPLGGAGNTIYF.

The chain combines TRBV2 with TRBJ1-3; D not resolved. Trimming took 8 bases from V and 0 from J, leaving 5 bases between them. The CDR3 has 12 residues. CDR1 is SNHLY and CDR2 is FYNNEI in the germline V gene. The CDR3 nucleotides are TGTGCCAGCGAACACTCTGGAAACACCATATATTTT. Its protein is CASEHSGNTIYF. The whole variable domain, filled in from reference TRBV2 and TRBJ1-3, reads EPEVTQTPSHQVTQMGQEVILRCVPISNHLYFYWYRQILGQKVEFLVSFYNNEISEKSEIFDDQFSVERPDGSNFTLKIRSTKLEDSAMYFCASEHSGNTIYFGEGSWLTVV.

The chain is built from TRBV9 and TRBJ1-1, with D hard to call. This CDR3 is built from 13 residues. V was clipped by 0 bases and J by 7 bases, with 10 bases between them. Per the germline V gene, CDR1 is SGDLS and CDR2 is YYNGEE. This chain's CDR3 is CASSVASGGEAFF. The CDR3 DNA follows: TGTGCCAGCAGCGTAGCTAGTGGCGGTGAAGCTTTCTTT.